These 32 T cell receptor beta chains originate from one sample sequenced in a study of blood T cell repertoires in COVID-19. Sequencing used immunoSEQ multiplex PCR; TCRdb keeps in-frame clones, though not all of them. Of under 25,000 clones in the sample, 75% to 90% were seen once. The specimen was peripheral blood. The receptors derive from a woman older than 75 with acute or convalescent COVID-19.

J is TRBJ2-1 and V is TRBV11-2; the D gene is possibly TRBD2 (7 bases). CDR1 and CDR2 from the germline V gene are SGHAT and FQNNGV. Trimming stripped 4 bases from V and 8 bases from J, with 18 bases between. This CDR3 spans 15 amino acids. CDR3 nucleotides: TGTGCCAGCAGCTCCAATGGTAGGGAGGGGGATGAGCAGTTCTTC. Translated: CASSSNGREGDEQFF. Full variable domain (outside the CDR3, taken from reference TRBV11-2 and TRBJ2-1): EAGVAQSPRYKIIEKRQSVAFWCNPISGHATLYWYQQILGQGPKLLIQFQNNGVVDDSQLPKDRFSAERLKGVDSTLKIQPAKLEDSAVYLCASSSNGREGDEQFFGPGTRLTVL.

The V call is TRBV2, the J call TRBJ1-5, with TRBD1 as a possible D gene (5 bases). The CDR3 consists of 13 residues. V lost 6 bases, J lost 5 bases, and 11 bases lay in between. Germline V CDR1 and CDR2: SNHLY, FYNNEI. CDR3: CASRGEGDQPQHF. In nucleotides, the CDR3 is TGTGCCAGCAGAGGGGAGGGCGATCAGCCCCAGCATTTT. The full variable domain, completed using reference TRBV2 and TRBJ1-5, is EPEVTQTPSHQVTQMGQEVILRCVPISNHLYFYWYRQILGQKVEFLVSFYNNEISEKSEIFDDQFSVERPDGSNFTLKIRSTKLEDSAMYFCASRGEGDQPQHFGDGTRLSIL.

V is TRBV4-3 and J is TRBJ1-6, with 7 bases identical to TRBD1. CDR1 and CDR2 (germline): LGHNA, YSLEER. This CDR3 contains 15 residues. Trimming took 1 base from V and 7 from J; bases not matched to a gene: 4. This CDR3 reads CASSQVVQGNSPLHF. Written as DNA, the CDR3 is TGCGCCAGCAGCCAAGTAGTACAGGGGAATTCACCCCTCCACTTT.

V usage is TRBV6-2 or TRBV6-3 and J usage is TRBJ1-5, with 8 nucleotides matching TRBD1. The germline V gene has CDR1 MNHEY and CDR2 SVGEGT. After removal of 4 bases from V and 5 bases from J, the junction contained 7 bases not matched to a gene. The CDR3 covers 15 residues. DNA of the CDR3: TGTGCCAGCAGTTTCCGGACAGGGTGGGATCAGCCCCAGCATTTT. The encoded protein is CASSFRTGWDQPQHF.

V gene TRBV19 combines with J gene TRBJ1-1; the match to TRBD1 covers 9 bases. The CDR3 sequence is 14 residues long. V trimming: 4 bases; J trimming: 5 bases; junction bases outside the gene matches: 5. Germline lookup yields CDR1 LNHDA and CDR2 SQIVND (reference sequence). The CDR3 DNA follows: TGTGCCAGTAGTACGGGACAGGGCGGAACTGAAGCTTTCTTT. Translation: CASSTGQGGTEAFF.

The chain couples TRBV10-3 to TRBJ2-1, with TRBD2 matching 7 bases. The junction had 11 bases not matched to a gene; V was cut back by 6 bases and J by 3 bases. The CDR3 covers 16 residues. Germline CDR1 reads ENHRY; CDR2 reads SYGVKD. The CDR3 reads CAIRGHSGWGYNEQFF. Written as DNA, the CDR3 is TGTGCCATCAGAGGACATAGCGGGTGGGGCTACAATGAGCAGTTCTTC.

J is TRBJ1-1 and V is TRBV3-1 (or the pseudogene TRBV3-2); no clear D gene. CDR1 and CDR2 from the germline V gene are LGHDT and YNNKEL (reference sequence). The CDR3 contains 14 residues. Trimming stripped 1 base from V and 1 base from J, with 7 bases between. The CDR3 coding sequence is TGTGCCAGCAGCCAAGGTGAGGAGAACACTGAAGCTTTCTTT. Translating gives CASSQGEENTEAFF.

The rearrangement links TRBV15 to TRBJ1-2, with D possibly TRBD1 on 6 matching bases. The CDR3 runs to 15 residues. Between the trimmed V and J ends, which lost 0 bases and 4 bases, there was a span of 12 bases. Germline CDR1 is LNHNV and CDR2 is YYDKDF (reference sequence). CDR3 amino acids: CATSRDLGTPYGYTF. In nucleotides, the CDR3 is TGTGCCACCAGCAGAGATCTAGGGACACCCTATGGCTACACCTTC.

This chain connects TRBV10-1 to TRBJ1-2; TRBD1 agrees at 7 bases. Germline V lookup: CDR1 WNHNN, CDR2 SYGVQD (reference sequence). The V segment lost 8 bases and the J segment 1 base; nucleotides outside the gene matches: 13. The CDR3 totals 16 residues. CDR3 in DNA: TGCGCCAGCCCACCCGACGGGACAGTTTTTAACTATGGCTACACCTTC. Encoded protein: CASPPDGTVFNYGYTF.

The CDR3: CASSLGLANEQFF. In DNA, the CDR3 is TGTGCCAGCAGCTTAGGGCTAGCCAATGAGCAGTTCTTC. The genes are TRBV11-3 and TRBJ2-1, with D perhaps matching TRBD2 (5 bases). The length of the CDR3 is 13 residues. The germline V gene has CDR1 SGHNT and CDR2 YENEEA. Trimming left V 1 base short and J 6 bases short, with 7 bases between.

The chain joins TRBV6-1 to TRBJ1-2, with D perhaps matching TRBD1 (5 bases). The V gene lost 0 bases and the J gene lost 5 bases, with 13 bases spanning the gap. This CDR3 has 15 amino acids. In germline, CDR1 is MNHNS, CDR2 SASEGT. The CDR3 nucleotides read TGTGCCAGCAGTGAAGCGCTGGGGTCAGGGTATGGCTACACCTTC. Encoded protein: CASSEALGSGYGYTF.

The chain couples TRBV5-1 to TRBJ1-2, with no clear D. Germline V lookup: CDR1 SGHRS, CDR2 YFSETQ. This CDR3 has 17 amino acids. The germline V and J ends were trimmed by 2 bases and 3 bases, with 20 bases remaining between them. The CDR3 spells CASSLNPGSAADYGYTF. The CDR3 DNA is TGCGCCAGCAGCTTAAACCCGGGAAGTGCAGCAGACTATGGCTACACCTTC. Together with reference TRBV5-1 and TRBJ1-2, the CDR3 gives the full variable domain: KAGVTQTPRYLIKTRGQQVTLSCSPISGHRSVSWYQQTPGQGLQFLFEYFSETQRNKGNFPGRFSGRQFSNSRSEMNVSTLELGDSALYLCASSLNPGSAADYGYTFGSGTRLTVV.

A single count supports this clone. The rearrangement links TRBV7-3 to TRBJ2-3, with TRBD2 matching 10 bases. Unmatched junction bases numbered 5, after V lost 0 bases and J lost 5 bases. The germline gives CDR1 SGHTA, CDR2 FQGTGA. The CDR3 totals 16 residues. For the CDR3, the DNA is TGTGCCAGCAGCTTAACAGCGGGAGGGTTAGGAGATACGCAGTATTTT. This sequence encodes CASSLTAGGLGDTQYF. The variable domain in full, completed from reference TRBV7-3 and TRBJ2-3, reads GAGVSQTPSNKVTEKGKYVELRCDPISGHTALYWYRQSLGQGPEFLIYFQGTGAADDSGLPNDRFFAVRPEGSVSTLKIQRTERGDSAVYLCASSLTAGGLGDTQYFGPGTRLTVL.

There are a few counts of this clone. The chain joins TRBV19 to TRBJ1-6, with D perhaps TRBD1 (5 bases). The CDR3 sequence is 15 residues long. Trimming pared 6 bases from V and 5 bases from J, leaving 14 bases between. Germline V gene data show CDR1 as LNHDA and CDR2 as SQIVND (reference sequence). The CDR3: CASSPGGRNNSPLHF. The DNA of the CDR3 is TGTGCCAGTAGCCCCGGGGGTCGGAATAATTCACCCCTCCACTTT.

This clone was seen only once. V and J are TRBV27 and TRBJ1-4; 8 nucleotides align to TRBD1. The CDR3 runs 15 residues. The V segment lost 5 bases and the J segment 10 bases; nucleotides outside the gene matches: 12. Germline values: CDR1 MNHEY, CDR2 SMNVEV (reference sequence). The CDR3 protein is CASSLGGTGTRKLFF. CDR3 bases: TGTGCCAGCAGTCTGGGCGGGACAGGAACCCGAAAACTGTTTTTT.

The gene calls are TRBV4-1 and TRBJ1-5, with 7 bases aligning to TRBD1. There are 15 residues in the CDR3. V trimming: 4 bases; J trimming: 4 bases; junction bases outside the gene matches: 7. Germline V gene lookup returns CDR1 MGHRA and CDR2 YSYEKL. DNA for the CDR3: TGCGCCAGCAGCCGTACCGGGACAGCAAATCAGCCCCAGCATTTT. Protein: CASSRTGTANQPQHF.

The gene calls are TRBV2 and TRBJ2-7; 9 bases agree with TRBD2. V lost 6 bases to trimming and J lost 4 bases; unmatched junction nucleotides: 10. The CDR3 sequence is 15 residues long. CDR1 is SNHLY and CDR2 is FYNNEI in the germline V gene. CDR3 in amino acids: CASSPDGGGAYEQYF. The CDR3 DNA reads TGTGCCAGCAGCCCCGATGGCGGGGGGGCATACGAGCAGTACTTC.

V usage is TRBV24-1 and J usage is TRBJ2-2; D unresolved. Trimming left V 6 bases short and J 0 bases short, with 4 bases between. CDR1 is KGHDR and CDR2 is SFDVKD in the germline V gene. This CDR3 has 13 residues. CDR3 bases: TGTGCCACCAGTACGGCGAACACCGGGGAGCTGTTTTTT. Translating it yields CATSTANTGELFF.

V and J are TRBV10-3 and TRBJ1-1; 10 bases agree with TRBD1. This CDR3 has 15 residues. Trimming took 2 bases from V and 3 from J; bases not matched to a gene: 3. Germline V lookup: CDR1 ENHRY, CDR2 SYGVKD. This chain's CDR3 is CAISETDRGDTEAFF. CDR3 nucleotide sequence: TGTGCCATCAGTGAGACGGACAGGGGGGACACTGAAGCTTTCTTT.

V is TRBV5-6 and J is TRBJ1-2; D is perhaps TRBD1 (5 bases). The CDR3 has 13 residues. Trimming cost V 1 base and J 2 bases, with 6 bases left between them. In germline, CDR1 is SGHDT, CDR2 YYEEEE. The CDR3 loop is CASSLRQNYGYTF. CDR3 in DNA: TGTGCCAGCAGCTTGAGACAGAACTATGGCTACACCTTC.

V usage is TRBV19 and J usage is TRBJ1-1; maybe TRBD1 (6 bases). The V gene's germline CDR1 is LNHDA and CDR2 SQIVND (reference sequence). V was trimmed by 6 bases and J by 6 bases, leaving 17 bases between them. The CDR3 contains 14 residues. CDR3 sequence reads: CASSFTGSRAEAFF. The CDR3 bases are TGTGCCAGTAGCTTCACAGGGTCCCGCGCTGAAGCTTTCTTT.

The chain links TRBV5-4 to TRBJ2-7, with TRBD2 matching over 8 bases. J was trimmed by 2 bases and V by 2 bases; bases with no gene match: 6. This CDR3 has 15 residues. Germline V gives CDR1 SGHNT, CDR2 YYREEE (reference sequence). CDR3 residues: CASSLGAGETYEQYF. CDR3 DNA: TGTGCCAGCAGCTTAGGAGCGGGGGAGACCTACGAGCAGTACTTC.

The gene calls are TRBV28 and TRBJ1-2; perhaps TRBD1 as D (6 bases). V lost 10 bases and J lost 2, with 14 bases in between. The germline CDR1 and CDR2 sequences are MDHEN and SYDVKM. CDR3 size: 13 residues. The CDR3 coding sequence is TGTGCCACTGTAGGGGGTGGGAACTATGGCTACACCTTC. This gives the protein CATVGGGNYGYTF.

The genes are TRBV3-1 (or the pseudogene TRBV3-2) and TRBJ1-2; D is unclear. V was clipped by 0 bases and J by 0 bases, with 8 bases between them. The CDR3 runs 15 residues. CDR1 is LGHDT, CDR2 YNNKEL, per germline (reference sequence). As DNA, the CDR3 is TGTGCCAGCAGCCAAGATTACCAGGCTAACTATGGCTACACCTTC. Translating it yields CASSQDYQANYGYTF.

This clone was detected a few times. Relative to the germline gene, one junction end is altered; a read error may explain this. The V and J genes are TRBV11-3 and TRBJ1-2, with TRBD1 as a possible D gene (6 bases). The CDR3 is 12 amino acids. Germline V gene lookup returns CDR1 SGHNT and CDR2 YENEEA. CDR3 sequence reads: CASSFVTGSPYF. CDR3 sequence (DNA): TGTGCCAGCAGCTTTGTAACAGGGTCACCCTATTTC.

The rearrangement joins TRBV6-6 to TRBJ2-1; D is uncertain. Looked up from germline, CDR1 is MNHNY and CDR2 is SVGAGI (reference sequence). The V end lost 11 bases, the J end lost 5 bases, and 10 bases lay between the germline ends. This CDR3 contains 11 residues. CDR3 DNA sequence: TGTGCCGTGAGAGGAGACAATGAGCAGTTCTTC. Translated, it gives CAVRGDNEQFF.

The chain combines TRBV5-4 with TRBJ2-7, with a weak D call TRBD1 (6 bases). V lost 2 bases and J lost 6, with 15 bases in between. This CDR3 has 14 residues. Germline V gene lookup returns CDR1 SGHNT and CDR2 YYREEE (reference sequence). The CDR3 sequence is CASSLSGAGGEQYF. The CDR3 DNA is TGTGCCAGCAGCTTATCAGGGGCCGGCGGCGAGCAGTACTTC.

This clone was counted only a few times. The CDR3 DNA reads TGTGCCAGCAGCTTATTTGGCCCAAGCACAGATACGCAGTATTTT. Its translation is CASSLFGPSTDTQYF. The chain joins TRBV11-1 to TRBJ2-3; D ambiguous. From germline, CDR1 is SGHAT and CDR2 FQDESV (reference sequence). The CDR3 totals 15 residues. Trimming stripped 2 bases from V and 0 bases from J, with 9 bases between.

This rearrangement joins TRBV6-6 to TRBJ1-5; 10 bases are a match to TRBD1. Germline CDR1 reads MNHNY; CDR2 reads SVGAGI (reference sequence). The CDR3 contains 15 residues. V lost 2 bases, J lost 6 bases, and 4 bases stayed unmatched. The CDR3 region is CASSYGTGDGQPQHF. The CDR3 bases are TGTGCCAGCAGTTACGGGACAGGGGATGGTCAGCCCCAGCATTTT.

Of note for this clone: One end of the junction is discordant with germline, which a read error may explain. This chain uses TRBV28 with TRBJ1-3; TRBD1 matches 9 bases. The CDR3 has 11 residues. Germline loops: CDR1 MDHEN, CDR2 SYDVKM. The CDR3 nucleotides read TGTGCCAGCAGTAACCGGGACAGGGTATCTTTT. This gives the protein CASSNRDRVSF.

This clone was counted between two and nine times. The gene calls are TRBV11-3 and TRBJ1-6; D is ambiguous. V lost 0 bases and J lost 2, with 2 bases in between. Per germline, CDR1 SGHNT and CDR2 YENEEA. The CDR3 covers 14 residues. This CDR3 reads CASSLDTYNSPLHF. Here the CDR3 DNA reads TGTGCCAGCAGCTTAGACACCTATAATTCACCCCTCCACTTT.

J is TRBJ2-5 and V is TRBV2; the match to TRBD1 covers 8 bases. V was pared by 11 bases and J by 1 base, with 6 bases of the junction left unmatched. Germline V gene data show CDR1 as SNHLY and CDR2 as FYNNEI. The CDR3 length is 13 residues. The CDR3 region has the DNA TGTGCCGGCAATGACAGGGGCCAAGAGACCCAGTACTTC. Translating gives CAGNDRGQETQYF. Full variable domain (rest looked up from reference TRBV2 and TRBJ2-5): EPEVTQTPSHQVTQMGQEVILRCVPISNHLYFYWYRQILGQKVEFLVSFYNNEISEKSEIFDDQFSVERPDGSNFTLKIRSTKLEDSAMYFCAGNDRGQETQYFGPGTRLLVL.